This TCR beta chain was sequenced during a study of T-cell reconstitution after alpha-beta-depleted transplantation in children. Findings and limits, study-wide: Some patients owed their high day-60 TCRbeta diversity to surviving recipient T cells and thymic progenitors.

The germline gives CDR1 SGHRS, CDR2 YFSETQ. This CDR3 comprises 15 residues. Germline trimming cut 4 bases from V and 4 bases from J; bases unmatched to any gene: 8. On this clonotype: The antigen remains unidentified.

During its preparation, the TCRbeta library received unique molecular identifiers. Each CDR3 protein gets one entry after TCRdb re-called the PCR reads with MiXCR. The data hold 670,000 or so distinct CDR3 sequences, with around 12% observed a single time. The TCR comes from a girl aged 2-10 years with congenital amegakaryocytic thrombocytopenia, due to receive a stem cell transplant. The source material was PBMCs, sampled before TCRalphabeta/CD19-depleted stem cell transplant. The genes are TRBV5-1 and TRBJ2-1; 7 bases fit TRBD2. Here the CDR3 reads CASSLLGRDYNEQFF. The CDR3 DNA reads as TGCGCCAGCAGCCTGCTTGGGAGGGATTACAATGAGCAGTTCTTC.